A selection of T cell receptor beta chains follows, all from one sample in a study of blood T cell repertoires in COVID-19. Sequenced by immunoSEQ multiplex PCR; TCRdb stores in-frame clones only, minus some. The repertoire has 95,000 to 110,000 clones, roughly 87% of them found once; the top ten carry 3% to 3.5%. The sequenced sample consisted of peripheral blood. Source of these receptors: a man between 45 and 60 years old in a cohort sampled during active COVID-19. Each CDR3 is given with its conserved first and last residue. Each record gives: V gene, J gene, clone size, D gene, CDR3 protein. A D gene is named only where the DNA matches it firmly. Expanded clones are given a class, and other clones once, few, many or no size at all.

v_gene: TRBV6-4
j_gene: TRBJ2-3
abundance: .
d_gene: .
CDR3aa: CASAGSLTDTQYF

v_gene: TRBV12-3/TRBV12-4
j_gene: TRBJ1-2
abundance: .
d_gene: .
CDR3aa: CASTQGSGYTF

v_gene: TRBV28
j_gene: TRBJ2-1
abundance: .
d_gene: TRBD2
CDR3aa: CASRRLAGGQNEQFF

v_gene: TRBV5-1
j_gene: TRBJ2-7
abundance: .
d_gene: .
CDR3aa: CASSFSQGNYEQYF

v_gene: TRBV11-2
j_gene: TRBJ2-4
abundance: .
d_gene: .
CDR3aa: CASSVRLGAKNIQYF

v_gene: TRBV12-3/TRBV12-4
j_gene: TRBJ1-6
abundance: .
d_gene: .
CDR3aa: CASSANGDSPLHF

v_gene: TRBV28
j_gene: TRBJ1-4
abundance: .
d_gene: TRBD1
CDR3aa: CASSLEGAGEKLFF

v_gene: TRBV19
j_gene: TRBJ2-7
abundance: once
d_gene: .
CDR3aa: CASSIQGTYEQYF

v_gene: TRBV2
j_gene: TRBJ2-7
abundance: .
d_gene: .
CDR3aa: CASSYSFSSYEQYF

v_gene: TRBV18
j_gene: TRBJ1-5
abundance: .
d_gene: .
CDR3aa: CASSPRSGVGNQPQHF

v_gene: TRBV2
j_gene: TRBJ2-5
abundance: .
d_gene: .
CDR3aa: CASGEQATETQYF

v_gene: TRBV28
j_gene: TRBJ1-2
abundance: .
d_gene: TRBD1
CDR3aa: CASIAGTGDYGYTF

v_gene: TRBV11-2
j_gene: TRBJ2-2
abundance: .
d_gene: .
CDR3aa: CASSLGGNTGELFF

v_gene: TRBV12-3/TRBV12-4
j_gene: TRBJ1-2
abundance: .
d_gene: .
CDR3aa: CASSPSNYGYTF

v_gene: TRBV6-1
j_gene: TRBJ2-3
abundance: .
d_gene: TRBD2
CDR3aa: CASSDQHTSGASTDTQYF

v_gene: TRBV28
j_gene: TRBJ2-5
abundance: .
d_gene: .
CDR3aa: CASSYPGQETQYF

v_gene: TRBV7-8
j_gene: TRBJ1-6
abundance: .
d_gene: TRBD1
CDR3aa: CASSLTSGQGLDSPLHF

v_gene: TRBV19
j_gene: TRBJ2-2
abundance: .
d_gene: .
CDR3aa: CASSRDFTGELFF

v_gene: TRBV7-9
j_gene: TRBJ2-7
abundance: .
d_gene: .
CDR3aa: CASSLGGVSYEQYF

v_gene: TRBV3-1/TRBV3-2
j_gene: TRBJ1-4
abundance: .
d_gene: TRBD1
CDR3aa: CASSQGGTGFNNEKLFF

v_gene: TRBV11-3
j_gene: TRBJ1-2
abundance: .
d_gene: .
CDR3aa: CASSPQVDYGYTF

v_gene: TRBV5-6
j_gene: TRBJ1-5
abundance: .
d_gene: TRBD1
CDR3aa: CASSGTGGRNQPQHF

v_gene: TRBV20-1
j_gene: TRBJ2-3
abundance: .
d_gene: TRBD2
CDR3aa: CSASLLAGGRGTDTQYF

v_gene: TRBV7-9
j_gene: TRBJ2-7
abundance: once
d_gene: TRBD1
CDR3aa: CASSFWTGGGSSYEQYF

v_gene: TRBV7-6
j_gene: TRBJ2-5
abundance: .
d_gene: TRBD2
CDR3aa: CASSARSGLAGPRGETQYF

v_gene: TRBV9
j_gene: TRBJ1-1
abundance: .
d_gene: .
CDR3aa: CASSVGGQGTNTEAFF

v_gene: TRBV6-6
j_gene: TRBJ1-4
abundance: .
d_gene: TRBD1
CDR3aa: CASSFGQDSNEKLFF

v_gene: TRBV5-1
j_gene: TRBJ2-6
abundance: .
d_gene: TRBD1
CDR3aa: CASSLAGHRGESSGANVLTF

v_gene: TRBV7-7
j_gene: TRBJ2-2
abundance: .
d_gene: TRBD2
CDR3aa: CASSLSRERGGSGELFF

v_gene: TRBV5-1
j_gene: TRBJ2-6
abundance: .
d_gene: .
CDR3aa: CASNRDSGANVLTF

v_gene: TRBV28
j_gene: TRBJ2-1
abundance: .
d_gene: .
CDR3aa: CASSLSPAADEQFF

v_gene: TRBV5-6
j_gene: TRBJ2-5
abundance: .
d_gene: TRBD2
CDR3aa: CASSQGLVKQTQYF

v_gene: TRBV9
j_gene: TRBJ1-3
abundance: .
d_gene: .
CDR3aa: CASSVGIPGQREISGNTIYF

v_gene: TRBV28
j_gene: TRBJ2-1
abundance: .
d_gene: .
CDR3aa: CASSPGGHNEQFF

v_gene: TRBV29-1
j_gene: TRBJ2-1
abundance: .
d_gene: TRBD2
CDR3aa: CSVRSSGGMNEQFF

v_gene: TRBV28
j_gene: TRBJ2-3
abundance: .
d_gene: TRBD2
CDR3aa: CASREGPTDTQYF

v_gene: TRBV5-1
j_gene: TRBJ1-2
abundance: .
d_gene: TRBD1
CDR3aa: CASSPVLTGIYGYTF

v_gene: TRBV12-3/TRBV12-4
j_gene: TRBJ2-2
abundance: .
d_gene: .
CDR3aa: CASSLWGEGELFF

v_gene: TRBV11-1
j_gene: TRBJ1-3
abundance: .
d_gene: .
CDR3aa: CASSLSPAGNTIYF

v_gene: TRBV2
j_gene: TRBJ2-7
abundance: .
d_gene: TRBD1
CDR3aa: CASSPWQGATYEQYF

v_gene: TRBV6-2/TRBV6-3
j_gene: TRBJ1-5
abundance: .
d_gene: TRBD1
CDR3aa: CASSYLKGQGQPQHF

v_gene: TRBV7-9
j_gene: TRBJ2-2
abundance: .
d_gene: TRBD1
CDR3aa: CASSEGGPDTGELFF

v_gene: TRBV2
j_gene: TRBJ2-2
abundance: once
d_gene: TRBD1
CDR3aa: CATATGWGTGELFF

v_gene: TRBV5-4
j_gene: TRBJ2-3
abundance: .
d_gene: .
CDR3aa: CASSLIAASTDTQYF

v_gene: TRBV5-1
j_gene: TRBJ2-3
abundance: once
d_gene: TRBD2
CDR3aa: CATRLAGGHTDTQYF

v_gene: TRBV28
j_gene: TRBJ1-2
abundance: .
d_gene: .
CDR3aa: CASRTTGLHGYTF

v_gene: TRBV5-1
j_gene: TRBJ2-1
abundance: .
d_gene: TRBD2
CDR3aa: CASSFGLAGKDGNEQFF